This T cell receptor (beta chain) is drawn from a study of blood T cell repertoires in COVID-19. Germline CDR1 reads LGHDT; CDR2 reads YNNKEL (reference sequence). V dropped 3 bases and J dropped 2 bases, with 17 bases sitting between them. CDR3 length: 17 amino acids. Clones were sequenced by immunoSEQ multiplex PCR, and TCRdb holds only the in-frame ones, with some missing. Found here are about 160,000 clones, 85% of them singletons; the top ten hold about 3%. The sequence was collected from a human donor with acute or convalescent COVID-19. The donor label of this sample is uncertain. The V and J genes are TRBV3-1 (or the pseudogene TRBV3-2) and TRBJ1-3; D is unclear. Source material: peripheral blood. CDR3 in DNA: TGTGCCAGCAGCCAGTGGGGTGGGGAGGCGGCTGGAAACACCATATATTTT. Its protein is CASSQWGGEAAGNTIYF.